This T cell receptor (beta chain) was profiled in a study of cytomegalovirus exposure and HLA in healthy donors. Primers included in the PCR were 60 Vbeta and 13 Jbeta primers. The repertoire was sequenced with immunoSEQ multiplex PCR; TCRdb's copy has only in-frame clones and lacks some. The table includes roughly 190,000 clones, about four fifths detected once. Germline V lookup: CDR1 LNHNV, CDR2 YYDKDF (reference sequence). The length of the CDR3 is 12 residues. V was cut by 0 bases and J by 13 bases, with 12 bases left in between. The V call is TRBV15, the J call TRBJ1-2, with a weak D call TRBD1 (6 bases). Sequenced input: PBMCs. This receptor was taken from a woman between 50 and 59 years old in good health and CMV-seropositive. The CDR3 reads CATSRDMGQPTF. The CDR3 nucleotides read TGTGCCACCAGCAGAGATATGGGACAACCCACCTTC.